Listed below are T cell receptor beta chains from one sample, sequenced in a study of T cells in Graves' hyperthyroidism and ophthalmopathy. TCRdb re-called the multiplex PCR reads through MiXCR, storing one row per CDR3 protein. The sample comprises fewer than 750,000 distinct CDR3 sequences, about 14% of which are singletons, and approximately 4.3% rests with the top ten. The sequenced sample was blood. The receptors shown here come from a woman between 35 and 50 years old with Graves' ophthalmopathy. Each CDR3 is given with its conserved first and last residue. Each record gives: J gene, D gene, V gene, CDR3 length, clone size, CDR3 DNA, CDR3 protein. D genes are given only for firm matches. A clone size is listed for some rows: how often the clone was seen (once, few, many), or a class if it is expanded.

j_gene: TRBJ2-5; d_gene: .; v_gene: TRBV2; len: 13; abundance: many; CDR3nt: TGTGCCAGCAGTGGAGACTTCCAAGAGACCCAGTACTTC; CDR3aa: CASSGDFQETQYF
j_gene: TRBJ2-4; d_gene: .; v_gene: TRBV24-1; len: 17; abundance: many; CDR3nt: TGTGCCACCAGTGACCTCACAGGGGAGGGCCCCAAAAACATTCAGTACTTC; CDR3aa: CATSDLTGEGPKNIQYF
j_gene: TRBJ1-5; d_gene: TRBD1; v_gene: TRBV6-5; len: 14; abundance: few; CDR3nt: TGTGCCAGCAGTTACGGGGACAGGGCTCAGCCCCAGCATTTT; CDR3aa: CASSYGDRAQPQHF
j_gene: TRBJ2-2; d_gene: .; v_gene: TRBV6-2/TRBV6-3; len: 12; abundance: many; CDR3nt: TGTGCCAGCAGCTTACTACGCCGAGAGCTGTTTTTT; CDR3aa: CASSLLRRELFF
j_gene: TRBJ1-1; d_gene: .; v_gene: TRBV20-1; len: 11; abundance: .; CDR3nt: TGCAGTGGTCAGGAGGGGACTGAAGCTTTCTTT; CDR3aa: CSGQEGTEAFF
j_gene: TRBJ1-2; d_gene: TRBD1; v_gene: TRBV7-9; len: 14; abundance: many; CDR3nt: TGTGCCAGCAGCGGGGAGGGGGCCGGGTATGGCTACACCTTC; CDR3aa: CASSGEGAGYGYTF
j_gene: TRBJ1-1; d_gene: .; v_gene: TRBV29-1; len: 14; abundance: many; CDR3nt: TGCAGCGCTGAAGGGGGAGTAGAGAACACTGAAGCTTTCTTT; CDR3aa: CSAEGGVENTEAFF
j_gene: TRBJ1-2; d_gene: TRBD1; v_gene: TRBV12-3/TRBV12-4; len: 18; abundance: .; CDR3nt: TGTGCCAGCAGTAGGCCCGACAGGGGACGGAAACATAACTATGGCTACACCTTC; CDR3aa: CASSRPDRGRKHNYGYTF
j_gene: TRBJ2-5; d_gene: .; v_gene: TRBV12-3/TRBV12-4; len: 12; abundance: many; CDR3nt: TGTGCCAGCAGTTTCCTCGTCGGGACCCAGTACTTC; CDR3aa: CASSFLVGTQYF
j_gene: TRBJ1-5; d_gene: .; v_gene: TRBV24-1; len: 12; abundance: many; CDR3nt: TGTGCCACCAGTGAACGTGACCAGCCCCAGCATTTT; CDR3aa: CATSERDQPQHF
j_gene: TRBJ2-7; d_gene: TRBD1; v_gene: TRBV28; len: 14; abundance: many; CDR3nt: TGTGCCAGCAGTCGGACAGGGTTCGGTTACGAGCAGTACTTC; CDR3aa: CASSRTGFGYEQYF
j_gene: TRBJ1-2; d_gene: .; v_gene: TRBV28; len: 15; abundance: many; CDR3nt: TGTGCCAGCAGTTTTCCACAGGGTGCTAACTATGGCTACACCTTC; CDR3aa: CASSFPQGANYGYTF
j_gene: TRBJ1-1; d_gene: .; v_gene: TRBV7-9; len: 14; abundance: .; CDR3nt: TGTGCCAGCAGCCTACCACCCAACCTCCCTGAAGCTTTCTTT; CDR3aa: CASSLPPNLPEAFF
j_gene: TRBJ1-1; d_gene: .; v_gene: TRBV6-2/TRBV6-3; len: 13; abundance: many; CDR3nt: TGTGCCAGCACTCAAGGGACGTCGGGTGAAGCTTTCTTT; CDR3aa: CASTQGTSGEAFF
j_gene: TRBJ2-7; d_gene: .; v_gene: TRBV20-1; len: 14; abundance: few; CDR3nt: TGCAGTGCTGGTCGACTCCAAGCCTCCTACGAGCAGTACTTC; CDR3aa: CSAGRLQASYEQYF
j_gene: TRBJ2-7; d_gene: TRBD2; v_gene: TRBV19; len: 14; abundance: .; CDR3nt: TGTGCCAGTAGGACTAGCGGGACCGACTACGAGCAGTACTTC; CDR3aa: CASRTSGTDYEQYF
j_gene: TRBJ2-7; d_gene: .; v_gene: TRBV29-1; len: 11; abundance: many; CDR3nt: TGCAGCGTTGAGAACGGGTACGAGCAGTACTTC; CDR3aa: CSVENGYEQYF
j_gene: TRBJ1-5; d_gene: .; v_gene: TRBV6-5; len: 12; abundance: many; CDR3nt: TGTGCCAGCAGTTACGAGGACGGGCCCCAGCATTTT; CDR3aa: CASSYEDGPQHF
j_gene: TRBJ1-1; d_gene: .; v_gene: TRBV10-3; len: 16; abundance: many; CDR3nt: TGTGCCATCAGTGGAGCTTCGCGCGGGGGTGTCTCTGAAGCTTTCTTT; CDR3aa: CAISGASRGGVSEAFF
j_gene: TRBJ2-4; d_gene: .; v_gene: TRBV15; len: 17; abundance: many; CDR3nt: TGTGCCACCAGCGATAGGGAATTAGGTGTAGCCAAAAACATTCAGTACTTC; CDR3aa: CATSDRELGVAKNIQYF
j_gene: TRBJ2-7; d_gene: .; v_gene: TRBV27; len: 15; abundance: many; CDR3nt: TGTGCCAGCAGTTTAGGGCCCCCCGTCTCCTACGAGCAGTACTTC; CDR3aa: CASSLGPPVSYEQYF
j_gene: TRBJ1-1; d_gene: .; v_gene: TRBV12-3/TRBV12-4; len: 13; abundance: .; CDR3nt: TGTGCCAGCGATCGGGCACGAGGGACTGAAGCTTTCTTT; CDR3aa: CASDRARGTEAFF
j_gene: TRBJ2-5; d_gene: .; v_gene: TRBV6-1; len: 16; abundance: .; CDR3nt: TGTGCCAGCAGTGTAGGGGGGAGGGCCTATTTGGAGACCCAGTACTTC; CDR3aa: CASSVGGRAYLETQYF
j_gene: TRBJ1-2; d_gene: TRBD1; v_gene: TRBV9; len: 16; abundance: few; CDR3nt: TGTGCCAGCAGCGGAGCCGGGACAGGGGGCGGTGGCGGCTACACCTTC; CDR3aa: CASSGAGTGGGGGYTF
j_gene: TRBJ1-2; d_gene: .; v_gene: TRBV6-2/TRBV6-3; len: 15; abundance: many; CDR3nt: TGTGCCAGCAGGACTGGCTCGGGGTCTCGCTATGGCTACACCTTC; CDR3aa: CASRTGSGSRYGYTF
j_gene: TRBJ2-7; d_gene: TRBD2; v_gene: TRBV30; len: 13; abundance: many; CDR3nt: TGTGCCTGGAGTGTAGGGGCGGGGGTCGAGCAGTACTTC; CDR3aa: CAWSVGAGVEQYF
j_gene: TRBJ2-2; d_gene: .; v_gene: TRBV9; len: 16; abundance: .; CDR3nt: TGTGCCAGCAGCGTAGGCAGCGGAGGGGACACCGGGGAGCTGTTTTTT; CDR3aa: CASSVGSGGDTGELFF
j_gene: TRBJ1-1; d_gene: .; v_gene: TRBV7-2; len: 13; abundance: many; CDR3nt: TGTGCCAGCAGCTTAGTAAAGGGTACTGAAGCTTTCTTT; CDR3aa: CASSLVKGTEAFF
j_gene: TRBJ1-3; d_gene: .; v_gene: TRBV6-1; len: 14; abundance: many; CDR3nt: TGTGCCAGCAGTGCCCAGAGCTCTGGAAACACCATATATTTT; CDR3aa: CASSAQSSGNTIYF
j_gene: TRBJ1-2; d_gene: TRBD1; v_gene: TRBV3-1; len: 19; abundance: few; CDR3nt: TGTGCCAGCAGCCACCCGACAGGGGCCCACCCGAAAGCTAACTATGGCTACACCTTC; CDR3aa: CASSHPTGAHPKANYGYTF
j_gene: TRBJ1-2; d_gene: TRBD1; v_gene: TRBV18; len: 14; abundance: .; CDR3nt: TGTGCCAGCTCGCCGGGACAGGGGGAAAGGAGCTACACCTTC; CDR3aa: CASSPGQGERSYTF
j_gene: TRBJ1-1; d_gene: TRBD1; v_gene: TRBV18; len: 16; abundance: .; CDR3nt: TGTGCCAGCTCACCTTCGGTCCAAGCACAGGGGGCTGAAGCTTTCTTT; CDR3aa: CASSPSVQAQGAEAFF
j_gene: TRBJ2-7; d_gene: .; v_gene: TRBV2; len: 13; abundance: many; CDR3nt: TGTGCCAGCACCCGGGACTCGGCCTACGAGCAGTACTTC; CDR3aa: CASTRDSAYEQYF
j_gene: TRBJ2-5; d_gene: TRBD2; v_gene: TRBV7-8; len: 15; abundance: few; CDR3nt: TGTGCCAGCAGCTTAGGAGCGGGAGGGAGGGAGACCCAGTACTTC; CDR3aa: CASSLGAGGRETQYF
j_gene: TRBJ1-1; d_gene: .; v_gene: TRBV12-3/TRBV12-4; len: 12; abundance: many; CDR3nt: TGTGCCAGCAGTCCGTTCAGTACTGAAGCTTTCTTT; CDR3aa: CASSPFSTEAFF
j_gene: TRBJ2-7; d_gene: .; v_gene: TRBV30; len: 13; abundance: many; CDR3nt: TGTGCCTGGAGTAGGGGAAACTCCTACGAGCAGTACTTC; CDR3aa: CAWSRGNSYEQYF
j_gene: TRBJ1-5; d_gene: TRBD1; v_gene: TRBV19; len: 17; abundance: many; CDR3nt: TGTGCCAGTAGCCCCAGGGGGACAGGCCGGATTTACCAGCCCCAGCATTTT; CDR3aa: CASSPRGTGRIYQPQHF
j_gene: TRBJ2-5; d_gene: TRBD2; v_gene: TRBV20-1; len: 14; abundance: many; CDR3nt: TGCAGTGCTATCATGGGGACTAACCAAGAGACCCAGTACTTC; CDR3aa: CSAIMGTNQETQYF
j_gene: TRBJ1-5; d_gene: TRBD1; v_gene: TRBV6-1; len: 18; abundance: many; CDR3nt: TGTGCCAGCAGTGATGGGGACAGGGGGGTCTATAGCAATCAGCCCCAGCATTTT; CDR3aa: CASSDGDRGVYSNQPQHF
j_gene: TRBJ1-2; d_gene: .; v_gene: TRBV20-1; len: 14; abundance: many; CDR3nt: TGCAGTGCCCCACCCCGAGGGATTAACTATGGCTACACCTTC; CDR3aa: CSAPPRGINYGYTF
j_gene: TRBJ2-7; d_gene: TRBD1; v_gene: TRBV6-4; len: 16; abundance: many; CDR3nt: TGTGCCAGCAGTGACGGGGGGGACAGGGTGACCTACGAGCAGTACTTC; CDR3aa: CASSDGGDRVTYEQYF
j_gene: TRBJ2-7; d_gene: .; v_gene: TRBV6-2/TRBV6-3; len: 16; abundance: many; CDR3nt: TGTGCCAGCAGTTACATCCGGGCAGGGAGGTCCCACGAGCAGTACTTC; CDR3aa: CASSYIRAGRSHEQYF
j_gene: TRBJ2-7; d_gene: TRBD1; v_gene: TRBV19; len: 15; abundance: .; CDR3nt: TGTGCCAGTAGTAAAGGGACAGCCAGGACCTACGAGCAGTACTTC; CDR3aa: CASSKGTARTYEQYF
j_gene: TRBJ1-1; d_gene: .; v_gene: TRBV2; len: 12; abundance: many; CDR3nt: TGTGCCAGCACCACGGGGGTGTTGTCAGCTTTCTTT; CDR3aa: CASTTGVLSAFF
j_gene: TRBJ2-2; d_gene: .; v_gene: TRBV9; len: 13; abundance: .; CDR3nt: TGTGCCAGCAGCGTAGTAGGGTCCGGGGAGCTGTTTTTT; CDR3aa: CASSVVGSGELFF
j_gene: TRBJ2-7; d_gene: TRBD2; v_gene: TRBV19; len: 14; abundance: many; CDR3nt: TGTGCCAGTAGTGACCGGACTAGCGGATTGGAGCAGTACTTC; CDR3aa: CASSDRTSGLEQYF
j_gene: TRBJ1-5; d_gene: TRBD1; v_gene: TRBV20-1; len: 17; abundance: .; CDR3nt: TGCAGTGCATCGAGTACGCAACGACAGGGCCTTGATCAGCCCCAGCATTTT; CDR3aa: CSASSTQRQGLDQPQHF
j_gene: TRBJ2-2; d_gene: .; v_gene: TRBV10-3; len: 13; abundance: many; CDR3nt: TGTGCCATCAGTGAGCTGACTGTCGGGGAGCTGTTTTTT; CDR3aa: CAISELTVGELFF
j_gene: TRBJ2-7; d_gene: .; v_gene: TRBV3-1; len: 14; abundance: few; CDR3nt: TGTGCCAGCAGCCAAGCCCTGACTAGGAACGAGCAGTACTTC; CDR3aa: CASSQALTRNEQYF
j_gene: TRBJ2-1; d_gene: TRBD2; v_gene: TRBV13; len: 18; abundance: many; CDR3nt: TGTGCCAGCAGCTTAGCCTCCGGGACTAGCGGCTACTACAATGAGCAGTTCTTC; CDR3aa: CASSLASGTSGYYNEQFF
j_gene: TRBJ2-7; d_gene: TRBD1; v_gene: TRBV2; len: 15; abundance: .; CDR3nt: TGTGCCAGCAGGGGGACAGGGGGGATAACCTACGAGCAGTACTTC; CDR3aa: CASRGTGGITYEQYF
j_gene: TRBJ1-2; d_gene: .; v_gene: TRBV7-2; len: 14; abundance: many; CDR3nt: TGTGCCAGCAGCTTAGAGGGAGCTAACTATGGCTACGCCTTC; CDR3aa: CASSLEGANYGYAF
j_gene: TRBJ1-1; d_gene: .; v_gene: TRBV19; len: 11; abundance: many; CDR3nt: TGTGCCAGTAAGGAGTCAGCTGAAGCTTTCTTT; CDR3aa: CASKESAEAFF
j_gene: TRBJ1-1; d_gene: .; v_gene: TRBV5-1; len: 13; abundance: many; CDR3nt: TGCGCCAGCAGCTTTCGGAGTTGGACTGAAGCTTTCTTT; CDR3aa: CASSFRSWTEAFF
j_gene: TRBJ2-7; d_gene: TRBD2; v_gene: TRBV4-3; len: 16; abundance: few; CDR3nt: TGCGCCAGCAGCCAAGATGTGGCGGGAGGGACCTACGAGCAGTACTTC; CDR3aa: CASSQDVAGGTYEQYF